Below, one T cell receptor (beta chain) is given with its context. What antigen it recognizes has not been identified. Base quality data are lacking; no much larger clone is found one base away. This specimen comes from a study of blood T cell repertoires in COVID-19 (dated by TCRdb to the early 2020s). Concerning the study at large: Samples from collaborators originated in the United States, Italy and Spain and spanned both the acute and convalescent phases of COVID-19. The material from the prospective study consisted of cDNA or gDNA derived from T cells, B-cell-depleted T cells, or PBMCs. Deeply sampled blood TCRbeta repertoires from subjects exposed to, actively infected with, or recovered from COVID-19 were included in the dataset. The repertoires were made available in a free public database intended to serve as a resource for research on the immune response to SARS-CoV-2. Samples came from the ongoing ImmuneRACE study (first 160 participants) plus 1,254 subjects from 6 global collaborators. Sample metadata almost always included a de-identified subject ID, COVID-19 status, age in years and sex. HLA class I and class II types, where available, came from metadata supplied by the sample provider rather than from assay-based typing. The study at large found these results: How much clinical and demographic metadata was included differed by source and by participant, and the metadata was provided uncurated.

Whole blood was collected in K2EDTA tubes by collaborating institutions according to the institutions' own protocols. Collaborator samples were shipped for TCRbeta analysis as frozen whole blood, isolated PBMCs, or DNA extracted from either sample type. For CDR1 and CDR2, the germline V gene lists SGHNT and YENEEA. CDR3 length: 16 amino acids, cysteine to phenylalanine. The DNA shown is the 48-base CDR3, in frame from base 1. V ends up 7 bases short and J 1 base short, with an unmatched junction base count of 11. TCRbeta CDR3 regions were amplified from genomic DNA by means of the immunoSEQ Assay, a bias-controlled multiplex PCR. From the authors' description of their analysis: Within the assay, amplification of reference gene primers was used to estimate how many nucleated cells each sample contained. To quantify the absolute abundance of each unique TCRbeta CDR3 rearrangement, sequence reads were collapsed and filtered. For each sample, productive Simpson clonality was calculated by taking the square root of Simpson's diversity index across productive rearrangements. This immuneACCESS table, as held by TCRdb, lists in-frame sequences with V and J called but not all clones. Of the missing ones, under half trace to an unresolved V gene in checked studies; the others have no known cause. Clonal size and the V and J genes are those of that table, whereas D and trimming came from the DNA. In all, the sample holds some 260,000 clones, and 88% of those were seen once. The ten largest account for more than 1.2% of the sample.

Input material: peripheral blood. The chain is made from TRBV11-3 and TRBJ1-1; TRBD1 agrees with 8 junctional bases. The receptor comes from a man older than 75 with acute or convalescent COVID-19. The DNA sequence is given as TGTGCCAGCAACCCGACAGGGGCGAGGGGGAACACTGAAGCTTTCTTT. This sequence encodes CASNPTGARGNTEAFF.